The clone carrying this TCR beta chain was picked up a small number of times. The antigen remains undetermined. The sample originates from a study of shared clonotypes between healthy human individuals. Study-wide findings and caveats: Compared with clonotypes that all four donors shared, non-shared clonotypes had lower generation probabilities. As a rule, naive subsets had a larger estimated richness than memory subsets.

Naivety among CD8 cells was defined by CD45RO negativity and positive CCR7 selection, thereby excluding terminally differentiated effector memory CD45RA+ cells. V lost 6 bases and J 1 base, leaving 18 bases between the germline ends. Looked up from germline, CDR1 is SQVTM and CDR2 is ANQGSEA. CDR3 size: 15 residues. Replicate PCRs from sorted subsets contained around 200 ng DNA, which is 30,000 to 35,000 T cell genomes. Generated by immunoSEQ multiplex PCR, the TCRdb table keeps only in-frame clones and is missing some. The sample holds around 1,900,000 clones, 93% seen once. This clonotype was sampled from a man between 18 and 29 years old in good health. Some clones in this sample may be carry-over from other donors' samples. This rearrangement joins TRBV29-1 to TRBJ1-1, with D tentatively TRBD1 (5 bases). The material sequenced was naive CD8+ T cells from PBMCs. The CDR3 DNA reads TGCAGCGTGGACCTCCGATTGGGGCCGAACACTGAAGCTTTCTTT. Residues: CSVDLRLGPNTEAFF.